The text below deals with one TCR beta chain. Antigen specificity is unknown. Healthy individuals who donated bone marrow served as the donors. The sample originates from a study of cytomegalovirus exposure and HLA in healthy donors. Study-level results: Cytomegalovirus-associated TCR beta chains were listed, numbering 164. Prior analysis indicated that the majority of TCR beta V segments exhibited productivity approximately 90% or approximately 30% of the time.

The CDR3 consists of 12 residues. V was clipped by 6 bases and J by 0 bases, with 3 bases between them. Germline lookup yields CDR1 MNHEY and CDR2 SVGAGI. Vbeta (60) and Jbeta (13) primers were used in the PCR. Profiled with immunoSEQ multiplex PCR; TCRdb holds only in-frame clones, not every one. Of roughly 150,000 clones in the sample, around 68% are singletons; the top ten hold roughly 10%. The V gene is TRBV6-5, the J gene TRBJ1-5; D gene uncertain. This clonotype was sampled from a man younger than 40 in good health and CMV-seropositive. The sequenced material came from PBMCs. CDR3 sequence reads: CASSNSNQPQHF. For the CDR3, the DNA is TGTGCCAGCAGCAATAGCAATCAGCCCCAGCATTTT.